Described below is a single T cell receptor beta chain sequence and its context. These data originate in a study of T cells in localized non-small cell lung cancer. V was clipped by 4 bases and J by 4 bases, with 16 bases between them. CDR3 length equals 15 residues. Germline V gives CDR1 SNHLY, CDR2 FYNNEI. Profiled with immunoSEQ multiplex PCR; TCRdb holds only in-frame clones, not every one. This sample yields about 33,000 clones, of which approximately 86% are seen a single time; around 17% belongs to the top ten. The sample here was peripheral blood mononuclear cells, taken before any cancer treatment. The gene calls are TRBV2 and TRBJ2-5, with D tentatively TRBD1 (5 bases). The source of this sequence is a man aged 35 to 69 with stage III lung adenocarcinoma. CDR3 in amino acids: CASSASRGKLETQYF. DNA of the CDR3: TGTGCCAGCAGTGCTTCTAGGGGAAAATTAGAGACCCAGTACTTC.